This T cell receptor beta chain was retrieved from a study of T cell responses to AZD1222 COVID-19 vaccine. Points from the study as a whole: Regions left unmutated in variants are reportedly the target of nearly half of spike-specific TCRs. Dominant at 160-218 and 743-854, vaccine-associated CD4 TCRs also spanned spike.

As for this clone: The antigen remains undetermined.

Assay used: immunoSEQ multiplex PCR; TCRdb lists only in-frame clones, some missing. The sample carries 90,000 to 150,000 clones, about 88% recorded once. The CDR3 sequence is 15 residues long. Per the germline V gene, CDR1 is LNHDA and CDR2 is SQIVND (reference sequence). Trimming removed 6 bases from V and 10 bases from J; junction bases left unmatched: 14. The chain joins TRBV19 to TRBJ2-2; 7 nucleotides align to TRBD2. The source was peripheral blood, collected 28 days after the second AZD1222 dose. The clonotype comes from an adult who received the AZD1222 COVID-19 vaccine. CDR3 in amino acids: CASRLTGGSGPELFF. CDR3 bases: TGTGCCAGTAGACTCACGGGAGGTAGCGGACCGGAGCTGTTTTTT.